These 25 T cell receptor beta chains came from one sample sequenced in a study. TCRdb recomputed calls from the 5' RACE reads with MiXCR, one row per CDR3 protein. The sample includes tens of thousands of distinct CDR3 sequences, around 30% of them seen just once. The sample consisted of tumor-infiltrating naive CD4+ T cells sorted from the breast tumor. Subset given: naive CD4+ T cells, CD4+CD45RA+CD25-. The receptors were gathered from a female donor with breast cancer.

V is TRBV29-1 and J is TRBJ2-1, with TRBD2 as a possible D gene (6 bases). Germline V CDR1 and CDR2: SQVTM, ANQGSEA. V was pared by 6 bases and J by 7 bases, with 13 bases between. The CDR3 extends over 12 amino acids. The CDR3 coding sequence is TGCAGCGTGGGAGGAGCCGGGAATGAGCAGTTCTTC. Amino acids: CSVGGAGNEQFF.

By sample share, this clonotype is medium-sized. The chain uses TRBV15 and TRBJ2-1; tentative D call: TRBD2 (5 bases). Trimming stripped 0 bases from V and 10 bases from J, with 19 bases between. The CDR3 consists of 16 residues. CDR1 and CDR2 from the germline V gene are LNHNV and YYDKDF (reference sequence). The CDR3 reads CATSRDIGIVAPEQFF. DNA for the CDR3: TGTGCCACCAGCAGAGATATCGGGATTGTAGCCCCAGAGCAGTTCTTC.

CDR3 bases: TGTGCCAGCAGAAATAGCAATCAGCCCCAGCATTTT. Amino acids: CASRNSNQPQHF. V usage is TRBV6-1 and J usage is TRBJ1-5; no definite D call. Trimming stripped 6 bases from V and 0 bases from J, with 3 bases between. Germline CDR1 and CDR2: MNHNS and SASEGT. The CDR3 length is 12 residues.

This clonotype is classed as medium-sized. This chain joins TRBV5-1 and TRBJ2-1, with TRBD2 as a possible D gene (5 bases). The CDR3 has 15 amino acids. Germline CDR1 reads SGHRS; CDR2 reads YFSETQ. The V and J ends lost 0 bases and 7 bases respectively, with 14 bases between them. CDR3 sequence: CASSLGAGMPNEQFF. The CDR3, as DNA: TGCGCCAGCAGCTTGGGGGCCGGGATGCCGAATGAGCAGTTCTTC.

This clonotype was picked up many times. The V and J genes are TRBV20-1 and TRBJ1-2; D may be TRBD1 (5 bases). This CDR3 is built from 15 residues. Germline lookup yields CDR1 DFQATT and CDR2 SNEGSKA (reference sequence). V lost 0 bases to trimming and J lost 11 bases, with 22 bases between them. The CDR3 spells CSARDRIDSTKGYTF. DNA of the CDR3: TGCAGTGCTAGAGATCGAATTGACAGTACCAAAGGTTACACCTTC.

By its share, this clonotype is medium-sized (0.01 to 0.1%). The rearrangement links TRBV27 to TRBJ1-5; no reliable D call. The V gene's germline CDR1 is MNHEY and CDR2 SMNVEV (reference sequence). V was shortened by 3 bases and J by 6 bases, with 3 bases between the two germline ends. The CDR3 consists of 11 residues. In nucleotides, the CDR3 is TGTGCCAGCAGTTTTTCTCAGCCCCAGCATTTT. Amino acid sequence: CASSFSQPQHF.

This clonotype is categorized as medium-sized. The chain carries TRBV7-9 and TRBJ2-5, with D tentatively TRBD1 (5 bases). The CDR3 contains 14 residues. The ends were cut back, 4 bases at V and 7 bases at J, with 16 bases in the middle. Per the germline V gene, CDR1 is SEHNR and CDR2 is FQNEAQ (reference sequence). In nucleotides, the CDR3 is TGTGCCAGCAGCTCGATGACAGCCCAGGTGACCCAGTACTTC. Its translation: CASSSMTAQVTQYF.

This clonotype came up many times. The rearrangement joins TRBV27 to TRBJ2-1; 10 bases agree with TRBD2. Trimming cost V 5 bases and J 5 bases; bases outside gene matches: 6. Looked up from germline, CDR1 is MNHEY and CDR2 is SMNVEV (reference sequence). The CDR3 runs to 15 residues. In nucleotides, the CDR3 is TGTGCCAGCAGTGCAATAGCGGGAGGAAACAATGAGCAGTTCTTC. It codes for CASSAIAGGNNEQFF.

This clonotype is classed as medium-sized. The V and J genes are TRBV4-1 and TRBJ1-3; TRBD1 matches at 7 bases. The CDR3 spans 16 residues. Germline V gene lookup returns CDR1 MGHRA and CDR2 YSYEKL. V trimming: 0 bases; J trimming: 9 bases; junction bases outside the gene matches: 11. CDR3 loop: CASSQDSRYRGLTIYF. CDR3 DNA: TGCGCCAGCAGCCAAGATTCTAGGTACAGGGGACTCACCATATATTTT.

The V call is TRBV2, the J call TRBJ2-3; D is unresolved. Matching the DNA end better, TRBJ1-5 makes the J call doubtful. This CDR3 comprises 15 residues. CDR1 and CDR2 (germline): SNHLY, FYNNEI. The CDR3 bases are TGTGCCAGCAGAAGGAGGTCGGGGAGGGTAGATACGCAGCATTTT. It codes for CASRRRSGRVDTQHF.

Concerning this clonotype: Because the CDR3 is missing its conserved closing phenylalanine or tryptophan, this is likely a read error. The rearrangement joins TRBV12-3 or TRBV12-4 to TRBJ2-4; D call uncertain. The CDR3 has 16 residues. V was cut by 3 bases and J by 3 bases, with 15 bases left in between. CDR3 coding DNA: TGTGCCAGCAGTTTGTTTGGAAGTTCGAGCAAAAACATTCAGTACCTC. Its translation is CASSLFGSSSKNIQYL.

A note on this clonotype: This may arise from a read error, as a much more abundant clone is one base away. The V and J genes are TRBV27 and TRBJ1-2; TRBD1 agrees at 9 bases. The germline V gene has CDR1 MNHEY and CDR2 SMNVEV (reference sequence). The CDR3 spans 15 residues. The CDR3 region is CTSSPTGTGYYGYTF. In nucleotides, the CDR3 is TGTACCAGCAGTCCCACCGGGACAGGGTATTATGGCTACACCTTC.

This clonotype was picked up many times. This chain connects TRBV5-1 to TRBJ2-1; TRBD2 matches 7 bases. The CDR3 loop spans 14 amino acids. The germline V gene encodes CDR1 SGHRS and CDR2 YFSETQ. The V and J ends lost 5 bases and 8 bases, in that order; junction bases with no gene match: 10. The CDR3 sequence is CASSREAGEDEQFF. Here the CDR3 DNA reads TGCGCCAGCAGTCGGGAGGCCGGGGAGGATGAGCAGTTCTTC.

The chain links TRBV11-2 to TRBJ2-7; TRBD2 matches at 11 bases. Trimming took 4 bases from V and 3 from J; bases not matched to a gene: 14. Germline CDR1 is SGHAT and CDR2 is FQNNGV. The CDR3 spans 18 residues. CDR3: CASSYLDHLTSGDYEQYF. The CDR3 nucleotides are TGTGCCAGCAGCTACCTGGATCATTTGACTAGCGGGGACTACGAGCAGTACTTC. Full variable domain (remainder filled in from reference TRBV11-2 and TRBJ2-7): EAGVAQSPRYKIIEKRQSVAFWCNPISGHATLYWYQQILGQGPKLLIQFQNNGVVDDSQLPKDRFSAERLKGVDSTLKIQPAKLEDSAVYLCASSYLDHLTSGDYEQYFGPGTRLTVT.

This clonotype has a handful of counts. The J gene is TRBJ2-4, the V gene TRBV5-1; 7 bases match TRBD2. This CDR3 has 15 amino acids. The germline V gene has CDR1 SGHRS and CDR2 YFSETQ. The J segment lost 3 bases and the V segment lost 0 bases, leaving 3 bases of the junction unmatched. DNA of the CDR3: TGCGCCAGCAGCTTGGTGGGGGGGGACAAAAACATTCAGTACTTC. Translation: CASSLVGGDKNIQYF.

This clonotype has at least ten counts. This rearrangement joins TRBV20-1 to TRBJ1-2; 8 bases agree with TRBD1. V shed 3 bases and J 8 bases; nucleotides not matched to a gene: 8. The length of the CDR3 is 13 residues. Germline values: CDR1 DFQATT, CDR2 SNEGSKA (reference sequence). The CDR3 DNA sequence: TGCAGTGCTAGGAAGGACAGGGCGGGCGGCTACACCTTC. Amino acids: CSARKDRAGGYTF.

The rearrangement uses TRBV24-1 and TRBJ2-1, with TRBD2 identical over 8 bases. Germline CDR1 reads KGHDR; CDR2 reads SFDVKD. CDR3 length: 15 residues. Trimming took 4 bases from V and 10 from J; bases not matched to a gene: 11. This CDR3 is CATSEPRVSGAEQFF. CDR3 nucleotides: TGTGCCACCAGTGAACCCCGGGTTAGCGGGGCCGAGCAGTTCTTC.

J is TRBJ1-1 and V is TRBV24-1; maybe TRBD1 (5 bases). Germline CDR1 reads KGHDR; CDR2 reads SFDVKD. This CDR3 spans 13 amino acids. The V and J ends lost 2 bases and 6 bases respectively, with 9 bases between them. This CDR3 is CATSDSGRAEAFF. The CDR3 DNA sequence: TGTGCCACCAGTGATTCAGGGAGGGCTGAAGCTTTCTTT.

The table lists this clonotype with a few counts. The J gene is TRBJ1-1, the V gene TRBV28, with no clear D. Deletions cut 6 bases from V and 10 bases from J, with 12 bases between. The CDR3 contains 11 residues. CDR1 and CDR2 from the germline V gene are MDHEN and SYDVKM. For the CDR3, the DNA is TGTGCCAGCAGCCTCGGCGGACTAGCTTTCTTT. This encodes CASSLGGLAFF.

The J gene is TRBJ2-3, the V gene TRBV6-5; tentative D call: TRBD2 (6 bases). Germline V gene data show CDR1 as MNHEY and CDR2 as SVGAGI. V lost 2 bases and J lost 2, with 8 bases in between. The CDR3 length is 14 residues. Here the CDR3 DNA reads TGTGCCAGCAGTTACGGGACTTACACAGATACGCAGTATTTT. Translating it yields CASSYGTYTDTQYF.

This clonotype was seen at least ten times. The chain joins TRBV7-6 to TRBJ2-7, with a tentative D call TRBD1 (7 bases). CDR3 length: 14 residues. Trimming pared 1 base from V and 6 bases from J, leaving 13 bases between. Germline lookup yields CDR1 SGHVS and CDR2 FNYEAQ. CDR3 amino acids: CASSLGPGGGEQYF. CDR3 DNA: TGTGCCAGCAGCTTAGGCCCAGGGGGAGGCGAGCAGTACTTC.

The rearrangement joins TRBV19 to TRBJ1-1, with D perhaps matching TRBD1 (6 bases). The CDR3 length is 15 residues. Germline CDR1 reads LNHDA; CDR2 reads SQIVND (reference sequence). V was trimmed by 6 bases and J by 0 bases, leaving 14 bases between them. CDR3 sequence reads: CASSPTGTLNTEAFF. As DNA, the CDR3 is TGTGCCAGTAGCCCGACCGGGACATTGAACACTGAAGCTTTCTTT. Full variable domain (outside the CDR3, taken from reference TRBV19 and TRBJ1-1): DGGITQSPKYLFRKEGQNVTLSCEQNLNHDAMYWYRQDPGQGLRLIYYSQIVNDFQKGDIAEGYSVSREKKESFPLTVTSAQKNPTAFYLCASSPTGTLNTEAFFGQGTRLTVV.

On this clonotype: An end of the junction differs from the germline gene, which may be a read error. This chain uses TRBV20-1 with TRBJ2-1, with D unclear. The length of the CDR3 is 16 residues. The germline gives CDR1 DFQATT, CDR2 SNEGSKA (reference sequence). The CDR3 loop is CSARPPDMSTYSEQFF. In DNA form, the CDR3 reads TGCAGTGCTAGACCGCCAGACATGAGCACCTACAGTGAGCAGTTCTTC.

This rearrangement joins TRBV6-1 to TRBJ2-2, with TRBD2 as a possible D gene (5 bases). Germline loops: CDR1 MNHNS, CDR2 SASEGT. V lost 4 bases to trimming and J lost 4 bases, with 13 bases between them. The CDR3 spans 15 residues. The CDR3 sequence is CASSARTRRTGELFF. In nucleotides, the CDR3 is TGTGCCAGCAGTGCTCGGACTCGACGCACCGGGGAGCTGTTTTTT.

The genes are TRBV12-3 or TRBV12-4 and TRBJ1-1, with D possibly TRBD1 on 6 matching bases. V lost 6 bases and J lost 2, with 10 bases in between. The CDR3 covers 13 residues. CDR3: CASRGQKNTEAFF. CDR3 sequence (DNA): TGTGCCAGCAGGGGACAAAAAAACACTGAAGCTTTCTTT.